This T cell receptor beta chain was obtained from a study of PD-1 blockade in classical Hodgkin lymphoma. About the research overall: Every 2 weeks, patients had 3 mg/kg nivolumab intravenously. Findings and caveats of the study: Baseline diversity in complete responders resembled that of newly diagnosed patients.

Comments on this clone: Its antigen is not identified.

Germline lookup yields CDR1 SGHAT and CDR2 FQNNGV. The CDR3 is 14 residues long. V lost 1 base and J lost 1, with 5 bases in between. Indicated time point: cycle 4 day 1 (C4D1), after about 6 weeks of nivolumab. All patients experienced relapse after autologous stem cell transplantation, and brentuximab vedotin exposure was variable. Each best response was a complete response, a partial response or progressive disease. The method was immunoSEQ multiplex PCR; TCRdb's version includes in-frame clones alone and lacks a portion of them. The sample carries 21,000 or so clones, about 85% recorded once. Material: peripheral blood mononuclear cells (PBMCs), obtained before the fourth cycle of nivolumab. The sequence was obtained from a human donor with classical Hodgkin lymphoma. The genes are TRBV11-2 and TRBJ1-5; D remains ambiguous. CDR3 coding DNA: TGTGCCAGCAGCTTAGGGGAAAGCAATCAGCCCCAGCATTTT. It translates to CASSLGESNQPQHF.